The next 26 T cell receptor beta chains were all read from a single sample in a study of CD8+CD57+ T cells in acquired aplastic anemia. Template material for TCR beta VDJ and CDR3 profiling consisted of genomic DNA. TCRdb redid the calling of the reads with MiXCR, one entry per CDR3 protein. The sample has about 130,000 distinct CDR3 sequences, roughly two fifths seen once. The sequencing input was sorted CD4+, CD8+, or CD8+CD57+ T cells (not recorded which) from PBMCs. These receptor sequences come from a human donor in good health, serving as a control.

The chain recombines TRBV19 with TRBJ1-2; D ambiguous. The V end lost 9 bases, the J end lost 10 bases, and 15 bases lay between the germline ends. Germline V gene sequence: CDR1 LNHDA, CDR2 SQIVND (reference sequence). This CDR3 spans 11 amino acids. CDR3 protein: CASSDLLAYTF. In nucleotides, the CDR3 is TGTGCCAGCAGTGACCTTCTCGCCTACACCTTC.

This clonotype was detected many times. This chain uses TRBV5-8 with TRBJ2-3, with D unclear. Germline values: CDR1 SGHTS, CDR2 YDEGEE. There are 12 residues in the CDR3. V gave up 6 bases and J gave up 2 bases, with 7 bases separating them. The CDR3 bases are TGTGCCAGCACGACGGACACAGATACGCAGTATTTT. Its protein product is CASTTDTDTQYF.

This clonotype occurred many times. J is TRBJ2-7 and V is TRBV18; 8 bases are shared with TRBD2. In germline, CDR1 is KGHSH, CDR2 LQKENI. The J segment lost 0 bases and the V segment lost 9 bases, leaving 1 base of the junction unmatched. The CDR3 is 12 amino acids. Here the CDR3 reads CASSGNSYEQYF. DNA of the CDR3: TGTGCCAGTAGCGGGAACTCCTACGAGCAGTACTTC.

In this sample, this clonotype turned up a few times. The chain links TRBV20-1 to TRBJ2-1, with 11 bases fitting TRBD2. The germline V gene encodes CDR1 DFQATT and CDR2 SNEGSKA (reference sequence). The CDR3 has 18 residues. The V segment lost 3 bases and the J segment 0 bases; nucleotides outside the gene matches: 10. CDR3 sequence (DNA): TGCAGTGCTAGTGGCATACTAGCGGGAGTGATCTCCTACAATGAGCAGTTCTTC. Translation gives CSASGILAGVISYNEQFF.

The chain has TRBV7-2 and TRBJ1-2, with D tentatively TRBD1 (5 bases). The CDR3 totals 13 residues. From germline, CDR1 is SGHTA and CDR2 FQGNSA. The ends were cut back, 8 bases at V and 2 bases at J, with 12 bases in the middle. The CDR3 DNA reads as TGTGCCAGCGGCGGGGCAGGAAACTATGGCTACACCTTC. Residues: CASGGAGNYGYTF.

For this clonotype: The junction departs from the called germline gene at one end, perhaps through a read error. The chain has TRBV7-6 and TRBJ1-5, with D possibly matching TRBD1 (5 bases). Germline CDR1 and CDR2: SGHVS and FNYEAQ. CDR3 size: 21 residues. DNA of the CDR3: TGTGCCAGCAACTTAGAGAGAGCCGGGGACCACCAAGAGCATAGCAATCAGCCCCAGCATTTT. This gives the protein CASNLERAGDHQEHSNQPQHF.

To note about this clonotype: A much larger clone is a single base away; this may be a read error. The V gene is TRBV2, the J gene TRBJ2-1; 10 bases are shared with TRBD1. Per germline, CDR1 SNHLY and CDR2 FYNNEI. Trimming took 7 bases from V and 3 from J; bases not matched to a gene: 6. The CDR3 is 15 amino acids. This CDR3 reads CASTPGTGDYNEQFF. CDR3 in DNA: TGTGCCAGCACTCCGGGGACAGGGGACTACAATGAGCAGTTCTTC.

This clonotype was counted ten times or more. V usage is TRBV2 and J usage is TRBJ2-7, with TRBD2 matching over 7 bases. Germline values: CDR1 SNHLY, CDR2 FYNNEI. V lost 6 bases, J lost 8 bases, and 10 bases stayed unmatched. The CDR3 is 13 residues long. CDR3 region: CASSGRWRLQQYF. The CDR3, as DNA: TGTGCCAGCAGCGGGAGGTGGAGGCTGCAGCAGTACTTC.

This clonotype showed up many times. This chain connects TRBV11-2 to TRBJ2-1; the match to TRBD2 covers 9 bases. The CDR3 is 17 residues long. CDR1 and CDR2 from the germline V gene are SGHAT and FQNNGV. With 1 base clipped from V and 9 bases from J, the junction kept 13 bases outside the gene matches. DNA of the CDR3: TGTGCCAGCAGCTTAGGATTAGGGCGGGGGGGTTCTCGTGAGCAGTTCTTC. It is translated as CASSLGLGRGGSREQFF.

Many counts were recorded for this clonotype. The chain joins TRBV19 to TRBJ2-3; 8 bases line up with TRBD1. Losses at the gene ends were 5 bases for V and 1 base for J; bases not matched to a gene: 5. Germline V CDR1 and CDR2: LNHDA, SQIVND (reference sequence). This CDR3 is built from 15 residues. The CDR3 coding sequence is TGTGCCAGTAGTCTTACCAGGGGGCGCACAGATACGCAGTATTTT. This encodes CASSLTRGRTDTQYF. The full variable domain, in which reference TRBV19 and TRBJ2-3 provide the parts outside the CDR3, is DGGITQSPKYLFRKEGQNVTLSCEQNLNHDAMYWYRQDPGQGLRLIYYSQIVNDFQKGDIAEGYSVSREKKESFPLTVTSAQKNPTAFYLCASSLTRGRTDTQYFGPGTRLTVL.

This clonotype was counted only a few times. Mismatch with germline at one junction end may stem from a read error. The chain has TRBV3-1 and TRBJ1-6; D is unclear. The length of the CDR3 is 15 residues. Germline V gene lookup returns CDR1 LGHDT and CDR2 YNNKEL (reference sequence). The CDR3: CASSYGPTDNSPLRF. Written as DNA, the CDR3 is TGTGCCAGCAGCTATGGACCGACCGATAATTCACCCCTCCGCTTT.

This clonotype was observed many times. The J gene is TRBJ1-3, the V gene TRBV3-1; D unclear. The CDR3 loop spans 13 amino acids. Looked up from germline, CDR1 is LGHDT and CDR2 is YNNKEL (reference sequence). Trimming left V 5 bases short and J 0 bases short, with 5 bases between. CDR3 region: CASSTFSGNTIYF. The DNA for the CDR3 is TGTGCCAGCAGCACCTTCTCTGGAAACACCATATATTTT.

Ten or more counts support this clonotype. The chain is built from TRBV3-1 and TRBJ1-2; TRBD1 agrees at 8 bases. V shed 4 bases and J 6 bases; nucleotides not matched to a gene: 4. The CDR3 is made up of 13 amino acids. Germline V gene lookup returns CDR1 LGHDT and CDR2 YNNKEL (reference sequence). CDR3 loop: CASSLQQGDGYTF. As DNA, the CDR3 is TGTGCCAGCAGCCTTCAACAGGGGGATGGCTACACCTTC.

The V gene is TRBV10-1, the J gene TRBJ1-5, with D hard to call. The germline V gene has CDR1 WNHNN and CDR2 SYGVQD (reference sequence). This CDR3 spans 14 amino acids. Deletions cut 6 bases from V and 0 bases from J, with 9 bases between. The CDR3 region is CASSAPYSNQPQHF. In DNA form, the CDR3 reads TGCGCCAGCAGCGCCCCTTATAGCAATCAGCCCCAGCATTTT.

This clonotype occurred many times. The chain carries TRBV10-3 and TRBJ2-1; 8 bases map to TRBD2. The CDR3 contains 17 residues. The germline gives CDR1 ENHRY, CDR2 SYGVKD. V dropped 7 bases and J dropped 0; count of bases not matched to a gene: 11. The CDR3 region has the DNA TGTGCCATCAAGGCCCCAGCGGGGGCCCCCTCCTACAATGAGCAGTTCTTC. This translates into CAIKAPAGAPSYNEQFF.

This clonotype came up many times. The chain has TRBV20-1 and TRBJ1-4; D is ambiguous. Trimming took off 0 bases at V and 8 bases at J, with 7 bases between the two ends. Germline CDR1 and CDR2: DFQATT and SNEGSKA (reference sequence). This CDR3 contains 12 residues. The CDR3 region is CSARDLGEKLFF. In DNA form, the CDR3 reads TGCAGTGCTAGAGATCTAGGGGAAAAACTGTTTTTT.

This rearrangement joins TRBV25-1 to TRBJ1-2; D is undetermined. The CDR3 extends over 12 amino acids. Germline CDR1 MGHDK, CDR2 SYGVNS. V was clipped by 7 bases and J by 0 bases, with 6 bases between them. CDR3 sequence (DNA): TGTGCCAGCAAAGTCCCTAACTATGGCTACACCTTC. As protein: CASKVPNYGYTF.

This clonotype showed up many times. This chain joins TRBV20-1 and TRBJ2-7; D is uncertain. V gave up 1 base and J gave up 0 bases, with 13 bases separating them. This CDR3 comprises 15 residues. Germline V gene data show CDR1 as DFQATT and CDR2 as SNEGSKA (reference sequence). In DNA, the CDR3 is TGCAGTGCTAGAGCCACACAAGGGCGCTCCTACGAGCAGTACTTC. This translates into CSARATQGRSYEQYF.

V gene TRBV30 combines with J gene TRBJ1-1; possible D gene TRBD1, 5 bases. CDR1 is GTSNPN, CDR2 SVGIG, per germline (reference sequence). Trimming took off 3 bases at V and 4 bases at J, with 18 bases between the two ends. The CDR3 loop spans 15 amino acids. This CDR3 is CAWRGRTGLSTEAFF. The CDR3 nucleotides read TGTGCCTGGAGAGGGCGAACAGGCCTGAGCACTGAAGCTTTCTTT.

V gene TRBV10-3 combines with J gene TRBJ1-2, with 7 positions matching TRBD1. V shed 11 bases and J 5 bases; nucleotides not matched to a gene: 11. Germline-derived CDR1 and CDR2 are ENHRY and SYGVKD. This CDR3 spans 13 amino acids. The CDR3 sequence is CAGSEGTVYGYTF. CDR3 DNA: TGTGCCGGCAGTGAAGGGACAGTTTATGGCTACACCTTC.

The chain recombines TRBV19 with TRBJ2-5; D is undetermined. Trimming stripped 3 bases from V and 7 bases from J, with 12 bases between. The CDR3 length is 13 residues. The V gene's germline CDR1 is LNHDA and CDR2 SQIVND (reference sequence). The CDR3 bases are TGTGCCAGTAGTATTTGGCTGGGATGGACCCAGTACTTC. This gives the protein CASSIWLGWTQYF.

This clonotype was seen repeatedly, ten times or more. The J gene is TRBJ2-3, the V gene TRBV7-9; D gene uncertain. Per the germline V gene, CDR1 is SEHNR and CDR2 is FQNEAQ (reference sequence). V lost 5 bases to trimming and J lost 5 bases, with 17 bases between them. The CDR3 has 15 amino acids. Written as DNA, the CDR3 is TGTGCCAGCAGCCCCTTGGAGCTTCGCGTAGATACGCAGTATTTT. It yields the protein CASSPLELRVDTQYF. Full variable domain (outside the CDR3, taken from reference TRBV7-9 and TRBJ2-3): DTGVSQNPRHKITKRGQNVTFRCDPISEHNRLYWYRQTLGQGPEFLTYFQNEAQLEKSRLLSDRFSAERPKGSFSTLEIQRTEQGDSAMYLCASSPLELRVDTQYFGPGTRLTVL.

This clonotype has more than one count but fewer than ten. The rearrangement joins TRBV5-1 to TRBJ1-3, with 7 nucleotides matching TRBD1. CDR3 length equals 16 residues. V lost 3 bases and J lost 2; bases outside the gene matches: 8. From germline, CDR1 is SGHRS and CDR2 YFSETQ. CDR3 nucleotides: TGCGCCAGCAGCTCCGCCGAGGGGGCGGCTGGAAACACCATATATTTT. It yields the protein CASSSAEGAAGNTIYF.

The V call is TRBV10-1, the J call TRBJ2-7, with TRBD2 matching 10 bases. V was pared by 4 bases and J by 5 bases, with 8 bases of the junction left unmatched. The CDR3 length is 15 residues. Germline values: CDR1 WNHNN, CDR2 SYGVQD (reference sequence). The CDR3 DNA follows: TGCGCCAGCAGTGGGACTAGCGGCAGGGTCCACGAGCAGTACTTC. This sequence encodes CASSGTSGRVHEQYF.

This clonotype occurred many times. This chain uses TRBV29-1 with TRBJ1-2; maybe TRBD1 (6 bases). Between the trimmed V and J ends, which lost 4 bases and 5 bases, there was a span of 11 bases. This CDR3 is 12 amino acids long. CDR1 is SQVTM and CDR2 is ANQGSEA in the germline V gene. The CDR3 DNA sequence: TGCAGCGTTGTAGGGGGGCGATATGGCTACACCTTC. Translation: CSVVGGRYGYTF.

The CDR3 DNA is TGTGCCAGCAGCCGCCTGAGTTCCGGGGAGCTGTTTTTT. Its translation is CASSRLSSGELFF. This rearrangement joins TRBV3-1 to TRBJ2-2, with D uncertain. Trimming shortened V by 4 bases and J by 6 bases, and 9 bases separated the two germline ends. Germline V gene lookup returns CDR1 LGHDT and CDR2 YNNKEL (reference sequence). The CDR3 length is 13 residues.